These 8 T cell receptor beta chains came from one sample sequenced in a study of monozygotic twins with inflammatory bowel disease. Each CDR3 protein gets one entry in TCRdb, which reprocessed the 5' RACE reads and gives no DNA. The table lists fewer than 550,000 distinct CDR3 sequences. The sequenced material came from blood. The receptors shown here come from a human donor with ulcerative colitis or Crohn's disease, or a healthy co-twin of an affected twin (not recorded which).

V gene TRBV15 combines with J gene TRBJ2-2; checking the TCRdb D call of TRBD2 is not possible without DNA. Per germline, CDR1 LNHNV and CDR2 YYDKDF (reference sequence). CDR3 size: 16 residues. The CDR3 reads CATSRVSGVGTGELFF.

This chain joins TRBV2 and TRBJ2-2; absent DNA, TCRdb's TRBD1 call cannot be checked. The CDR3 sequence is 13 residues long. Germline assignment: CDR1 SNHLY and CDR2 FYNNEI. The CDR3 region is CASSEGSGKELFF.

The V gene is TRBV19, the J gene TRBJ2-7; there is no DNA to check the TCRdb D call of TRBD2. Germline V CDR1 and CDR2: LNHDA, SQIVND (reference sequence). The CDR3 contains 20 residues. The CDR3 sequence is CASSIAILGASGRASYEQYF.

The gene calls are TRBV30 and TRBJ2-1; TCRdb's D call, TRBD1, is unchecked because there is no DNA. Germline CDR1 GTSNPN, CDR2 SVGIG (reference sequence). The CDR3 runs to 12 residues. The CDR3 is CAWSLTGTEQFF.

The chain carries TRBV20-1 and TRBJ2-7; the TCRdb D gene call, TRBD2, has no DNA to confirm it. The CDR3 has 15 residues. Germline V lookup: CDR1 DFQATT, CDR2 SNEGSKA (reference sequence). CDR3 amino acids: CSARDRRGGTHEQYF.

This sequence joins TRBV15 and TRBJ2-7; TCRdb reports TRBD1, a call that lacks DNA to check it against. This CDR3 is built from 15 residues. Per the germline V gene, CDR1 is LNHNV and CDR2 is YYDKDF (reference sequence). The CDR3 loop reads CATSRAGTGAYEQYF.

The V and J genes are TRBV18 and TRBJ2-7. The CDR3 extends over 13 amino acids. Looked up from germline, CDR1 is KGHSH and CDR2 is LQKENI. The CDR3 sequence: CASSPGRSDEQYF.

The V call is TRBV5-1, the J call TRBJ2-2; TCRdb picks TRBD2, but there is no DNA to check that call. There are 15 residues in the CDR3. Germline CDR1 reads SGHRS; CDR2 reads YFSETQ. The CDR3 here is CASGTRLGNTGELFF.